What follows describes a single TCR beta chain. The sample is drawn from a study of OX40 agonist ivuxolimab in advanced cancers. Study summary: Three partial responders included one hepatocellular carcinoma patient and two cutaneous melanoma patients.

The germline V gene has CDR1 SGHNT and CDR2 YYREEE (reference sequence). Trimming took off 3 bases at V and 4 bases at J, with 14 bases between the two ends. The CDR3 extends over 14 amino acids. Profiled with immunoSEQ multiplex PCR; TCRdb holds only in-frame clones, not every one. This repertoire shows roughly 64,000 clones, approximately 89% found once; its top ten account for roughly 0.45%. The V call is TRBV5-4, the J call TRBJ2-7; the D gene could be TRBD1 or TRBD2 (5 bases each). The receptor was derived from an adult with an advanced solid tumor such as melanoma, head and neck, liver or kidney cancer. Sequenced here: CD4+ or CD8+ T cells sorted from blood, sampled in a trial of the OX40 agonist ivuxolimab. CDR3 sequence reads: CASSSGTGTYEQYF. CDR3 sequence (DNA): TGTGCCAGCAGCTCCGGGACGGGTACTTACGAGCAGTACTTC.